This T cell receptor (beta chain) was captured by sequencing in a study of response to subunit inactivated influenza vaccine. This clonotype has just a few counts. TCRdb reprocessed the RT-PCR reads with MiXCR, giving one entry per CDR3 protein. The table has about 780,000 distinct CDR3 sequences, 15% to 20% seen once; the top ten hold roughly 10%. The source of this sequence is a man aged 45 to 65 who received an inactivated influenza vaccine. The specimen comprised PBMCs from blood, sampled more than 4 days after vaccination.

This CDR3 is CASSFGQAIGNQPQHF. The CDR3 DNA reads as TGTGCCAGCAGTTTCGGGCAGGCCATAGGTAATCAGCCCCAGCATTTT. The chain combines TRBV12-3 or TRBV12-4 with TRBJ1-5; D is uncertain. The CDR3 loop spans 16 amino acids. V dropped 3 bases and J dropped 4 bases, with 16 bases sitting between them.